The subject of this entry is one TCR beta chain. Its antigen is still unknown. Germline V gene data show CDR1 as MNHNS and CDR2 as SASEGT. V was clipped by 2 bases and J by 7 bases, with 12 bases between them. The CDR3 extends over 14 amino acids. TCRdb re-called the RACE reads through MiXCR, storing one row per CDR3 protein. The sample lists fewer than 300,000 distinct CDR3 sequences, more than 6.5% occurring once. The entry originates in a study of human T cells and chemical hapten exposure. In the study overall: Variability of per-sample TCR yields stemmed mainly from small differences in pooled library volume.

The time point was: pre-sensitization, week 0. Stated treatment: therapeutic diphenylcyclopropenone sensitization with weekly scalp DPC. Findings of the study overall: Controls formed significantly fewer large CDR3 similarity clusters than expanded TCRs did.

The source was whole blood, collected in connection with sensitization to the hapten diphenylcyclopropenone (DPC). The receptor was derived from a woman between 35 and 50 years old with alopecia areata. Some clones in this sample may be carry-over from other donors' samples. V usage is TRBV6-1 and J usage is TRBJ1-5; D is unclear. The CDR3 protein is CASSEIETSQPQHF. The CDR3 DNA reads as TGTGCCAGCAGTGAAATTGAAACAAGCCAGCCCCAGCATTTT.